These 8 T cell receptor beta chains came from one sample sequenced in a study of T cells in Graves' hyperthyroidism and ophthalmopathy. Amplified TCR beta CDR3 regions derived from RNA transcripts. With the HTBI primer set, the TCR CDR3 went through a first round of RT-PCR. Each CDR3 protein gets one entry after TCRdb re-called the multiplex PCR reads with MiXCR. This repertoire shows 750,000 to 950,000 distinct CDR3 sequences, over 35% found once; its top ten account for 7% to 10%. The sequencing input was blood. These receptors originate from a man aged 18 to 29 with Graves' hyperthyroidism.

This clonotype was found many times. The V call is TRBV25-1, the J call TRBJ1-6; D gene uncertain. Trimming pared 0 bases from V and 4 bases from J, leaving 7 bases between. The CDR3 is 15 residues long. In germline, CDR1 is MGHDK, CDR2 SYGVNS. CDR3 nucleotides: TGTGCCAGCAGTGAATATCAAGGTTATAATTCACCCCTCCACTTT. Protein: CASSEYQGYNSPLHF.

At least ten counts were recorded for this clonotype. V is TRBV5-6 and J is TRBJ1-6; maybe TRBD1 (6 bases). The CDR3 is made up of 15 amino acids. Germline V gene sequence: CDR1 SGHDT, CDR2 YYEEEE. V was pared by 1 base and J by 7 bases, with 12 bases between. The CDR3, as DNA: TGTGCCAGCAGCTTGCAAGGCAGGGGAAATTCACCCCTCCACTTT. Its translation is CASSLQGRGNSPLHF. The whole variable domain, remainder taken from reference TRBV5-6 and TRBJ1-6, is DAGVTQSPTHLIKTRGQQVTLRCSPKSGHDTVSWYQQALGQGPQFIFQYYEEEERQRGNFPDRFSGHQFPNYSSELNVNALLLGDSALYLCASSLQGRGNSPLHFGNGTRLTVT.

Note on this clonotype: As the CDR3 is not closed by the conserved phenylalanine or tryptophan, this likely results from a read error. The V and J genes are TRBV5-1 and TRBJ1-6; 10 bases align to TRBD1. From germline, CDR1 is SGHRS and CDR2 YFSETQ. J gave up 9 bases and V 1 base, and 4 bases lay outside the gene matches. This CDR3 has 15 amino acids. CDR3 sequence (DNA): TGCGCCAGCAGCTTGAGTGGGGACAGGGGTTCACCCCTCCACCTT. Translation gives CASSLSGDRGSPLHL.

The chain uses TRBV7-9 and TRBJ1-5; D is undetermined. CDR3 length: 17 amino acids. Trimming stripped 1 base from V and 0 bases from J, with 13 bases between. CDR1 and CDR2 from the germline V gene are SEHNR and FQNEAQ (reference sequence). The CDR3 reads CASSLEPDRHSNQPQHF. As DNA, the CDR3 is TGTGCCAGCAGCTTAGAGCCGGACCGTCATAGCAATCAGCCCCAGCATTTT. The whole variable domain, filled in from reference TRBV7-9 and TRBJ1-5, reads DTGVSQNPRHKITKRGQNVTFRCDPISEHNRLYWYRQTLGQGPEFLTYFQNEAQLEKSRLLSDRFSAERPKGSFSTLEIQRTEQGDSAMYLCASSLEPDRHSNQPQHFGDGTRLSIL.

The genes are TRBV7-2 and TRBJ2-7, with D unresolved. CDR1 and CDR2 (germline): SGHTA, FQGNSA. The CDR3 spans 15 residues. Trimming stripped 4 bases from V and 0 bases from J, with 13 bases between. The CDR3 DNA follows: TGTGCCAGCAGCTCAGGTCCAATGTCCTCCTACGAGCAGTACTTC. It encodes CASSSGPMSSYEQYF.

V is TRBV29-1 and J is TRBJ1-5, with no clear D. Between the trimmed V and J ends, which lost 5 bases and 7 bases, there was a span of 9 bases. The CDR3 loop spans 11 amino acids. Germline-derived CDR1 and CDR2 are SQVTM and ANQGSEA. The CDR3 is CSVSAGQPQHF. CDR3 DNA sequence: TGCAGCGTTTCCGCGGGACAGCCCCAGCATTTT.

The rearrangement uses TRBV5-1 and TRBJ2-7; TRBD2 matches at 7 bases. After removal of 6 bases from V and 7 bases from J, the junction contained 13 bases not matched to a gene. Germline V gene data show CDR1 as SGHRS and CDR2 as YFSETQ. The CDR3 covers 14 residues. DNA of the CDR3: TGCGCCAGCACCGTAGGGGAGGGATGGGGAGAGCAGTACTTC. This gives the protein CASTVGEGWGEQYF.

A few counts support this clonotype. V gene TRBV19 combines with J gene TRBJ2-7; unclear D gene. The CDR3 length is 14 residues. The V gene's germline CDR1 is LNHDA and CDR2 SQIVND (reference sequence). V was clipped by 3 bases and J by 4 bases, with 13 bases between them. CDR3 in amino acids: CASSIIVTEYEQYF. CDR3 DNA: TGTGCCAGTAGTATCATAGTAACGGAATACGAGCAGTACTTC.